This T cell receptor beta chain appears in the sequencing data of a study of cytomegalovirus exposure and HLA in healthy donors. Study results and limitations: The study listed 164 cytomegalovirus-associated TCR beta chains. In vitro assays verified that three CMV-associated chains recognized CMV antigens specifically. Despite most TCR sequences being rare, some public TCRs occurred in many donors.

CDR3 length: 13 residues. Germline V gene lookup returns CDR1 WNHNN and CDR2 SYGVQD (reference sequence). Trimming cost V 5 bases and J 5 bases; bases outside gene matches: 2. Using immunoSEQ multiplex PCR, the repertoire was profiled, and TCRdb retains in-frame clones only, with some absent. The repertoire holds roughly 50,000 clones, with 93% as singletons. Details on this clone: Its antigen is still unknown.

Sequencing was performed on PBMCs. The receptor was derived from a woman aged 18-30 years in good health and CMV-seropositive. The rearrangement links TRBV10-1 to TRBJ2-5; TRBD1 matches at 10 bases. The CDR3 DNA reads TGCGCCAGCAGTCTGGACAGGGGGGAGACCCAGTACTTC. It specifies CASSLDRGETQYF.